These 11 T cell receptor beta chains share one sample of origin, sequenced in a study of blood T cell repertoires in COVID-19. Profiled with immunoSEQ multiplex PCR; TCRdb holds only in-frame clones, not every one. The data show over 100,000 clones, 65% to 90% seen once. Sequenced input: peripheral blood. The receptors here all came from a man at least 80 years old with acute or convalescent COVID-19.

The sample holds one count of this clone. Distinct nucleotide sequences in the sample also encode this CDR3. The chain combines TRBV5-6 with TRBJ2-1; 9 nucleotides line up with TRBD1. This CDR3 spans 16 amino acids. Per the germline V gene, CDR1 is SGHDT and CDR2 is YYEEEE. The junction had 7 bases not matched to a gene; V was cut back by 4 bases and J by 2 bases. The DNA for the CDR3 is TGTGCCAGCAGCGTCGACAGGGGGGCCACCTACAATGAGCAGTTCTTC. Protein: CASSVDRGATYNEQFF.

This rearrangement joins TRBV4-2 to TRBJ1-6; tentatively, D is TRBD1 (5 bases). Trimming removed 0 bases at V and 7 bases at J, with 13 bases between. Per germline, CDR1 LGHNA and CDR2 YNFKEQ. There are 16 residues in the CDR3. CDR3 in DNA: TGTGCCAGCAGCCAAGACCAGGGCCGTTTGAATTCACCCCTCCACTTT. Translated, it gives CASSQDQGRLNSPLHF.

The rearrangement joins TRBV3-1 (or the pseudogene TRBV3-2) to TRBJ2-7; the match to TRBD2 covers 8 bases. CDR1 and CDR2 from the germline V gene are LGHDT and YNNKEL (reference sequence). The V gene end was trimmed by 1 base and the J gene end by 5 bases; junction bases not matched to a gene: 7. The CDR3 length is 15 residues. CDR3: CASSQARGGHHEQYF. Written as DNA, the CDR3 is TGTGCCAGCAGCCAAGCCCGGGGGGGCCACCACGAGCAGTACTTC.

The table lists this clone with a few counts. CDR3 nucleotides: TGTGCCACAGGGGTCGGGACCCTATCTTACGAGCAGTACTTC. Protein product: CATGVGTLSYEQYF. The chain combines TRBV10-3 with TRBJ2-7; weak D call: TRBD1 (6 bases). The CDR3 covers 14 residues. V lost 10 bases, J lost 4 bases, and 20 bases lay in between. Germline V gene data show CDR1 as ENHRY and CDR2 as SYGVKD.

The chain recombines TRBV12-5 with TRBJ2-5; TRBD1 aligns across 9 bases. V gave up 1 base and J gave up 0 bases; unmatched junction bases: 12. This CDR3 has 19 residues. Germline loops: CDR1 LGHNT, CDR2 FRNRAP. The CDR3, as DNA: TGTGCTAGTGGTTTGGGGCGACAGGGGGAGGGAGTGTACCAAGAGACCCAGTACTTC. This translates into CASGLGRQGEGVYQETQYF. The complete variable domain, with remaining parts taken from reference TRBV12-5 and TRBJ2-5, reads DARVTQTPRHKVTEMGQEVTMRCQPILGHNTVFWYRQTMMQGLELLAYFRNRAPLDDSGMPKDRFSAEMPDATLATLKIQPSEPRDSAVYFCASGLGRQGEGVYQETQYFGPGTRLLVL.

The chain uses TRBV2 and TRBJ1-6; no firm D call. Germline CDR1 and CDR2: SNHLY and FYNNEI. The CDR3 contains 12 residues. Trimming cost V 7 bases and J 9 bases, with 10 bases left between them. The chain's CDR3 is CASTPTVSPLHF. In DNA form, the CDR3 reads TGTGCCAGCACCCCAACGGTTTCACCCCTCCACTTT.

The chain joins TRBV5-6 to TRBJ2-5; D is perhaps TRBD1 (6 bases). Germline CDR1 and CDR2: SGHDT and YYEEEE. This CDR3 has 14 residues. Trimming pared 1 base from V and 3 bases from J, leaving 10 bases between. The CDR3 is CASSLQGREETQYF. DNA of the CDR3: TGTGCCAGCAGCTTGCAGGGGCGGGAAGAGACCCAGTACTTC.

This chain's CDR3 is CASSFDRGLTGELFF. The CDR3 DNA follows: TGTGCCAGCAGCTTCGACAGGGGGCTGACCGGGGAGCTGTTTTTT. The rearrangement uses TRBV7-9 and TRBJ2-2; 10 positions agree with TRBD1. This CDR3 is 15 amino acids long. The V and J ends lost 3 bases and 5 bases, in that order; junction bases with no gene match: 3. CDR1 is SEHNR, CDR2 FQNEAQ, per germline (reference sequence).

V and J are TRBV12-2 and TRBJ2-1; no check of the table's D call, TRBD2, against the DNA was made. TRBV12-2 is a pseudogene. The CDR3 contains 18 residues. CDR3 region: CASRLRAFSGRCYNEQFF. The CDR3 DNA reads TGTGCAAGTCGCTTAAGGGCATTTAGCGGGAGGTGTTACAATGAGCAGTTCTTC.

The V gene is TRBV6-6, the J gene TRBJ2-1, with 8 bases identical to TRBD1. The CDR3 contains 15 residues. Germline V gene sequence: CDR1 MNHNY, CDR2 SVGAGI (reference sequence). Losses at the gene ends were 6 bases for V and 5 bases for J; bases not matched to a gene: 9. The CDR3 loop is CASSPTQGADNEQFF. The CDR3, as DNA: TGTGCCAGCAGCCCAACTCAGGGGGCGGACAATGAGCAGTTCTTC.

The chain carries TRBV11-2 and TRBJ2-4; 9 bases match TRBD1. J was trimmed by 10 bases and V by 1 base; bases with no gene match: 2. Germline CDR1 SGHAT, CDR2 FQNNGV. The CDR3 is made up of 13 amino acids. CDR3 nucleotide sequence: TGTGCCAGCAGCTTAGTGGGACAGGGTATTCAGTACTTC. It is translated as CASSLVGQGIQYF.